The rows below give T cell receptor beta chains drawn from one sample of a study of blood T cell repertoires in COVID-19. Measured with immunoSEQ multiplex PCR; TCRdb has only the in-frame clones, and not every one. There are approximately 210,000 clones in the sample; almost 85% occur only once, and roughly 7.6% lies in the top ten. The sequenced material came from peripheral blood. The receptor set was obtained from a woman between 45 and 65 years old with active or convalescent COVID-19. Both conserved end residues are part of each CDR3. A D gene is named only where the DNA matches it firmly. Some rows have no size entry. The others give once, few or many, or a class for an expanded clone.

TRBJ2-1 TRBD1 TRBV18 NA CASSGQAIEDEQFF TGTGCCAGCTCAGGACAGGCGATCGAGGATGAGCAGTTCTTC
TRBJ2-3 NA TRBV24-1 NA CATSDPLGPAGTDTQYF TGTGCCACCAGTGATCCCCTTGGACCTGCGGGAACAGATACGCAGTATTTT
TRBJ2-1 TRBD2 TRBV28 NA CASSLHGGALNEQFF TGTGCCAGCAGTTTACACGGGGGGGCCCTCAATGAGCAGTTCTTC
TRBJ1-6 TRBD1 TRBV5-1 once CASSTDRASTNSPLHF TGCGCCAGCAGCACAGACAGGGCCTCCACTAATTCACCCCTCCACTTT
TRBJ2-1 TRBD1 TRBV30 NA CARDRGSYNEQFF TGTGCCCGGGACAGGGGGAGCTACAATGAGCAGTTCTTC
TRBJ2-5 TRBD2 TRBV6-6 NA CASSKTPGLAFETQYF TGTGCCAGCAGTAAGACGCCGGGACTAGCTTTTGAGACCCAGTACTTC
TRBJ2-1 TRBD1 TRBV24-1 NA CATSEATGAAEQFF TGTGCCACCAGTGAGGCCACAGGGGCCGCTGAGCAGTTCTTC
TRBJ1-3 NA TRBV25-1 NA CASSRVAGNTIYF TGTGCCAGCAGCCGGGTGGCTGGAAACACCATATATTTT
TRBJ2-7 NA TRBV19 NA CASSTTGLEYEQYF TGTGCCAGTAGTACCACAGGCCTCGAATACGAGCAGTACTTC
TRBJ1-6 NA TRBV3-1/TRBV3-2 NA CASSPRVDNSPLHF TGTGCCAGCAGCCCGCGGGTCGATAATTCACCCCTCCACTTT
TRBJ1-3 NA TRBV5-4 NA CASSLSGVSGNTIYF TGTGCCAGCAGCTTGAGCGGGGTCTCTGGAAACACCATATATTTT
TRBJ1-5 TRBD1 TRBV5-1 NA CASSPGQGGNQPQHF TGCGCCAGCAGCCCTGGACAGGGTGGTAATCAGCCCCAGCATTTT
TRBJ1-2 NA TRBV29-1 NA CSARRLPGDGYTF TGCAGCGCTCGCAGACTCCCCGGGGATGGCTACACCTTC
TRBJ1-5 TRBD1 TRBV3-1/TRBV3-2 NA CASSQTGAGQPQHF TGTGCCAGCAGCCAAACAGGGGCGGGTCAGCCCCAGCATTTT
TRBJ2-2 TRBD1 TRBV5-1 NA CASSPTGQGGTGELFF TGCGCCAGCAGCCCTACCGGACAGGGCGGCACCGGGGAGCTGTTTTTT
TRBJ1-1 TRBD1 TRBV3-1/TRBV3-2 NA CASSHPTTGRGTEAFF TGTGCCAGCAGCCACCCGACGACAGGGAGAGGCACTGAAGCTTTCTTT
TRBJ1-6 NA TRBV7-8 NA CASSFLGRGGSPLHF TGTGCCAGCAGCTTCCTCGGCAGGGGTGGATCACCCCTCCACTTT
TRBJ2-7 NA TRBV14 once CASRGTRVRDEQYF TGTGCCAGCAGGGGGACAAGGGTTCGGGACGAGCAGTACTTC
TRBJ2-3 NA TRBV5-1 NA CASSLDSSTDTQYF TGCGCCAGCAGCTTGGACAGTAGCACAGATACGCAGTATTTT
TRBJ1-1 TRBD1 TRBV10-3 NA CAIKGGQGAAEAFF TGTGCCATCAAAGGCGGCCAGGGGGCTGCGGAAGCTTTCTTT
TRBJ2-3 TRBD1 TRBV5-4 NA CASSLLDRGADTQYF TGTGCCAGCAGCTTGCTGGACAGGGGCGCAGATACGCAGTATTTT
TRBJ2-2 NA TRBV6-5 NA CASMSRENTGELFF TGTGCCAGCATGTCCAGGGAGAACACCGGGGAGCTGTTTTTT
TRBJ1-2 TRBD1 TRBV19 NA CASSIGQGGANYGYTF TGTGCCAGTAGTATCGGGCAGGGGGGAGCTAACTATGGCTACACCTTC
TRBJ2-7 TRBD1 TRBV10-1 NA CASTPGTGNTYEQYF TGCGCCAGCACCCCCGGGACAGGGAACACCTACGAGCAGTACTTC
TRBJ2-7 NA TRBV27 NA CASSPSGRGSLYEQYF TGTGCCAGCAGTCCTTCGGGAAGGGGGTCTCTCTACGAGCAGTACTTC
TRBJ2-2 NA TRBV6-5 NA CASTILGGNTGELFF TGTGCCAGCACCATACTAGGGGGAAACACCGGGGAGCTGTTTTTT
TRBJ2-1 TRBD2 TRBV11-1 NA CASSPDSGRAYNEQFF TGTGCCAGCAGCCCAGACAGCGGGAGGGCCTACAATGAGCAGTTCTTC
TRBJ2-1 NA TRBV28 NA CATRGGVFRNEQFF TGTGCCACGCGAGGAGGGGTCTTTCGGAATGAGCAGTTCTTC
TRBJ1-2 TRBD1 TRBV20-1 NA CSAPDRAGYTF TGCAGTGCTCCCGACAGGGCAGGCTACACCTTC
TRBJ2-5 TRBD2 TRBV11-2 NA CASSLGSGGETQYF TGTGCCAGCAGCTTGGGCAGCGGGGGTGAGACCCAGTACTTC
TRBJ2-3 NA TRBV7-9 NA CASSLGQGSTDTQYF TGTGCCAGCAGCCTAGGACAAGGAAGCACAGATACGCAGTATTTT
TRBJ2-5 TRBD2 TRBV6-5 NA CASRGGGVTQETQYF TGTGCCAGCAGGGGTGGGGGGGTAACTCAAGAGACCCAGTACTTC
TRBJ1-1 NA TRBV28 NA CASSLGHVNTEAFF TGTGCCAGCAGTTTGGGGCACGTGAACACTGAAGCTTTCTTT
TRBJ1-6 NA TRBV11-2 NA CASSSPVQADSPLHF TGTGCCAGCAGCTCACCGGTACAGGCCGACTCACCCCTCCACTTT
TRBJ1-5 TRBD1 TRBV19 NA CASSSPPGQVFDQPQHF TGTGCCAGTAGTAGCCCGCCGGGACAGGTCTTCGATCAGCCCCAGCATTTT
TRBJ1-6 NA TRBV7-3 NA CASSLGTENSPLHF TGTGCCAGCAGCCTGGGGACTGAGAATTCACCCCTCCACTTT
TRBJ1-3 NA TRBV6-4 NA CASLGKELTGNTIYF TGTGCCAGCTTGGGTAAGGAGCTCACTGGAAACACCATATATTTT
TRBJ1-2 NA TRBV18 few CASSPPGPGGYGYTF TGTGCCAGCTCACCGCCGGGACCCGGGGGCTATGGCTACACCTTC
TRBJ1-3 TRBD1 TRBV3-1/TRBV3-2 NA CASSHHTGAGNTIYF TGTGCCAGCAGCCACCACACAGGGGCTGGAAACACCATATATTTT
TRBJ1-2 TRBD1 TRBV18 NA CASSPRGTAYGYTF TGTGCCAGCTCTCCACGCGGGACAGCCTATGGCTACACCTTC
TRBJ2-5 TRBD1 TRBV29-1 NA CSDLPRQGREGKYF TGCAGCGACCTACCTCGACAGGGAAGAGAAGGTAAGTACTTC
TRBJ2-1 NA TRBV5-1 NA CASSFRGPAYNEQFF TGCGCCAGCAGCTTTCGAGGGCCGGCCTACAATGAGCAGTTCTTC
TRBJ1-1 NA TRBV5-1 NA CASSLSGSRTEAFF TGCGCCAGCAGCTTGTCAGGGTCTCGCACTGAAGCTTTCTTT
TRBJ1-3 NA TRBV28 once CASHETRTVGNTIYF TGTGCCAGCCACGAAACACGGACAGTTGGAAACACCATATATTTT
TRBJ2-2 NA TRBV28 NA CASRKGWNTGELFF TGTGCCAGCAGAAAGGGGTGGAACACCGGGGAGCTGTTTTTT